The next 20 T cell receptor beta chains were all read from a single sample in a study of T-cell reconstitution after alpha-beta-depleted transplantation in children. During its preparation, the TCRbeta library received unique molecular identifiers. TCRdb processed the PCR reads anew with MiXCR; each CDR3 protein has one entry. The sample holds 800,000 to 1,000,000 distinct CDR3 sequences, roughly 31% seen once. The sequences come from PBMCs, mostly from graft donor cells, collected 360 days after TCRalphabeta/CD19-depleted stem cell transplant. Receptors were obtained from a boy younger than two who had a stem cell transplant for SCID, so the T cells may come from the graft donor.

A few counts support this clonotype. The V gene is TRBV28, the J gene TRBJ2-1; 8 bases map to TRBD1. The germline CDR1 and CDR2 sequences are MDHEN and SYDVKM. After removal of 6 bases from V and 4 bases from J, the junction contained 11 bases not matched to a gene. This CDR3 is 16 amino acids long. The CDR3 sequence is CASRARPRQGYNEQFF. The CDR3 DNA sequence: TGTGCCAGCAGAGCTAGACCGCGACAGGGGTACAATGAGCAGTTCTTC.

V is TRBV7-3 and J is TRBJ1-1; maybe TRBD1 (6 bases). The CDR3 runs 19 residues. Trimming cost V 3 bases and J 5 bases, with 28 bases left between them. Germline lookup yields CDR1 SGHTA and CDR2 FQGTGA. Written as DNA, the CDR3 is TGTGCCAGCAGCTTTTCGTTTCGGAGGGAGGGGGGAAGCGGGACTGAAGCTTTCTTT. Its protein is CASSFSFRREGGSGTEAFF.

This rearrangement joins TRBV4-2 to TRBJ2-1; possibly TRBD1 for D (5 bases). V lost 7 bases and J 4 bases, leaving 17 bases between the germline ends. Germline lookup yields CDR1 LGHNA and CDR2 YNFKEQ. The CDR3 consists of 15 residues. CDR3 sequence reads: CASTPQVKGYNEQFF. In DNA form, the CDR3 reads TGTGCCAGCACCCCTCAGGTTAAGGGGTACAATGAGCAGTTCTTC.

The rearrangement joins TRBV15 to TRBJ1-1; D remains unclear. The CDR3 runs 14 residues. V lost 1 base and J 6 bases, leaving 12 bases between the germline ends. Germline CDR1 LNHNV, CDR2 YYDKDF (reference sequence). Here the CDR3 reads CATSRANKVPEAFF. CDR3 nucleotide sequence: TGTGCCACCAGCAGAGCCAACAAGGTCCCTGAAGCTTTCTTT.

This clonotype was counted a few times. The CDR3: CASTPEGSAYEQYF. CDR3 coding DNA: TGTGCCAGCACCCCAGAAGGCTCGGCCTACGAGCAGTACTTC. The gene calls are TRBV28 and TRBJ2-7; D is undetermined. The V and J ends lost 7 bases and 2 bases respectively, with 15 bases between them. The CDR3 sequence is 14 residues long. Germline CDR1 and CDR2: MDHEN and SYDVKM.

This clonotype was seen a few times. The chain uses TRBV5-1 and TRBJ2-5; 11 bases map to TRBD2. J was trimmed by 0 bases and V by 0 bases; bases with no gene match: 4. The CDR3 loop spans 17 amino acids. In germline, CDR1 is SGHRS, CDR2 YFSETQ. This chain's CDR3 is CASSLVLLAGDQETQYF. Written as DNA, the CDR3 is TGCGCCAGCAGCTTGGTGTTACTAGCGGGGGACCAAGAGACCCAGTACTTC.

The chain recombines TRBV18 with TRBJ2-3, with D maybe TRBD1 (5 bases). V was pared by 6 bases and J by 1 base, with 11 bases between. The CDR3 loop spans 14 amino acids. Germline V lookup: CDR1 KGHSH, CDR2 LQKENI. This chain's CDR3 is CASSLTRGTDTQYF. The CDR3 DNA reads TGTGCCAGCTCTCTCACCAGGGGCACAGATACGCAGTATTTT.

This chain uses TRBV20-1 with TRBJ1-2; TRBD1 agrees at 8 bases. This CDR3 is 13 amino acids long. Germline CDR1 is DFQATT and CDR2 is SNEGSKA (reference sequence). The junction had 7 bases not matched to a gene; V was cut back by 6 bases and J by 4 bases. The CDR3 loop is CSAATGVSYGYTF. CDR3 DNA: TGCAGTGCCGCGACAGGGGTTAGCTATGGCTACACCTTC.

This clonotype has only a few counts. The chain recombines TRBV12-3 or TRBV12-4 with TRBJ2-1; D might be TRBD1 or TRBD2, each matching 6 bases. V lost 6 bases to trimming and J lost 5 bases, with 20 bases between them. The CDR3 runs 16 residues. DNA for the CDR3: TGTGCCAGCAGGCGTCCGGGGGCCCGAAGAGACAATGAGCAGTTCTTC. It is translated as CASRRPGARRDNEQFF.

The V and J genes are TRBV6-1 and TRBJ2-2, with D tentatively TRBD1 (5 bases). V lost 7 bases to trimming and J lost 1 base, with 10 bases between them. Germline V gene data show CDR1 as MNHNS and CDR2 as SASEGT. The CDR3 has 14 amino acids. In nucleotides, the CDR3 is TGTGCCAGCACCCCAGGGATGAACACCGGGGAGCTGTTTTTT. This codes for CASTPGMNTGELFF.

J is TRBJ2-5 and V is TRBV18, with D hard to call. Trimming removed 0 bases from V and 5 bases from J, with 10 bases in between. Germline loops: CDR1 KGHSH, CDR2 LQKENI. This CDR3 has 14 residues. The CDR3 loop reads CASSPPWGAETQYF. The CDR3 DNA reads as TGTGCCAGCTCACCACCGTGGGGTGCGGAGACCCAGTACTTC.

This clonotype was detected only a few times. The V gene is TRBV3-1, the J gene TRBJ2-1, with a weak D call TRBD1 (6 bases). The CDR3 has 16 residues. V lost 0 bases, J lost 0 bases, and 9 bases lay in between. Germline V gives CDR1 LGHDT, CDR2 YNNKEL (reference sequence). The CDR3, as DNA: TGTGCCAGCAGCCAAGATACAGGGAGCTCCTACAATGAGCAGTTCTTC. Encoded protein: CASSQDTGSSYNEQFF.

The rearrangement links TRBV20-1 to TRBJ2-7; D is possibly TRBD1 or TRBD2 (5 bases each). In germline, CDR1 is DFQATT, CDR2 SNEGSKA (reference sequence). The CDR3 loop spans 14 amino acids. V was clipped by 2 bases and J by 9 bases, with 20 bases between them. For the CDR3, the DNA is TGCAGTGCTAGACCGGGACCCGATAACTTCGGGCAGTACTTC. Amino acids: CSARPGPDNFGQYF.

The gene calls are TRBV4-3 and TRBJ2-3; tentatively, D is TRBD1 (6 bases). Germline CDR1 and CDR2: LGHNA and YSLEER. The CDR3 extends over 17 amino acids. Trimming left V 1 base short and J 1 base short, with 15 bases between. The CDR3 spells CASSQGAAGVGTDTQYF. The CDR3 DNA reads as TGCGCCAGCAGCCAAGGCGCGGCAGGGGTCGGCACAGATACGCAGTATTTT.

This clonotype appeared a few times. As DNA, the CDR3 is TGTGCCAGCAGCTCGGACGTAGAAGAGACCCAGTACTTC. Translated, it gives CASSSDVEETQYF. This chain links TRBV5-6 with TRBJ2-5; the D is unclear. Between the trimmed V and J ends, which lost 3 bases and 3 bases, there was a span of 9 bases. From germline, CDR1 is SGHDT and CDR2 YYEEEE. The CDR3 is 13 residues long.

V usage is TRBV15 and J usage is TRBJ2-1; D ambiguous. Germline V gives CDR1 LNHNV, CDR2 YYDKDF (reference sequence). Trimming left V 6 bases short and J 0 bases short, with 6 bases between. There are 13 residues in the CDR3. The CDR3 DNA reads TGTGCCACCAGATTAAGCTCCTACAATGAGCAGTTCTTC. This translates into CATRLSSYNEQFF.

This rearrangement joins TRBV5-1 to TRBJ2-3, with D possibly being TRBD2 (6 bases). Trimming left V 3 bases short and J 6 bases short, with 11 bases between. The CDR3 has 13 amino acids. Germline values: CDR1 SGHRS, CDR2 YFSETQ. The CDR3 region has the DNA TGCGCCAGCAGCTGGACTATGGGGGATACGCAGTATTTT. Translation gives CASSWTMGDTQYF.

In DNA, the CDR3 is TGTGCCAGCAGCTTACCGGGACAGGTCTACAATGAGCAGTTCTTC. Its translation: CASSLPGQVYNEQFF. This chain connects TRBV7-2 to TRBJ2-1; 8 bases fit TRBD1. V lost 2 bases, J lost 3 bases, and 3 bases stayed unmatched. The CDR3 runs 15 residues. Germline-derived CDR1 and CDR2 are SGHTA and FQGNSA. Variable domain in full (rest from reference TRBV7-2 and TRBJ2-1): GAGVSQSPSNKVTEKGKDVELRCDPISGHTALYWYRQSLGQGLEFLIYFQGNSAPDKSGLPSDRFSAERTGGSVSTLTIQRTQQEDSAVYLCASSLPGQVYNEQFFGPGTRLTVL.

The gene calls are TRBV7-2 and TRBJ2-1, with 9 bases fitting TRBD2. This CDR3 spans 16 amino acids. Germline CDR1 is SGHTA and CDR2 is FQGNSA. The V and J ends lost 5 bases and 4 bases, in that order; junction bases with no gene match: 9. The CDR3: CASSPTGTSTYNEQFF. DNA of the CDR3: TGTGCCAGCAGCCCCACCGGGACTAGCACTTACAATGAGCAGTTCTTC.

Here the CDR3 reads CASSVLSGGKDTQYF. As DNA, the CDR3 is TGTGCCAGCAGCGTTCTTAGCGGGGGCAAAGATACGCAGTATTTT. V is TRBV9 and J is TRBJ2-3, with 9 nucleotides matching TRBD2. CDR3 length: 15 amino acids. Germline V gene lookup returns CDR1 SGDLS and CDR2 YYNGEE. V trimming: 2 bases; J trimming: 5 bases; junction bases outside the gene matches: 6.